What follows are 28 T cell receptor beta chains derived from one specimen sequenced in a study of blood T cell repertoires in COVID-19 (dated by TCRdb to 2020 to 2022). The library relied on the immunoSEQ multiplex PCR assay. The table comes from immuneACCESS by way of TCRdb, which keeps in-frame sequences with V and J called. Part of the clones is missing from these tables; in studies checked, under half for an unresolved V gene and the rest for unknown reasons. The sample table shows approximately 260,000 clones, and about 90% are seen once. The top ten constitute about 9.4% of the sample. The specimen sequenced was peripheral blood. The receptors were sampled from a woman in her sixties or seventies with COVID-19, enrolled during active disease.

This chain uses TRBV6-5 with TRBJ2-7; a weak D match, TRBD2 (6 bases). Germline V lookup: CDR1 MNHEY, CDR2 SVGAGI. V lost 5 bases, J lost 7 bases, and 18 bases lay in between. The CDR3 is made up of 14 amino acids. The CDR3 nucleotides read TGTGCCAGCAGTCTAGGAAGACTGGGGGGTGAGCAGTACTTC. Amino acid sequence: CASSLGRLGGEQYF.

The V gene is TRBV28, the J gene TRBJ2-7, with 9 nucleotides matching TRBD1. V lost 6 bases to trimming and J lost 5 bases; unmatched junction nucleotides: 8. This CDR3 has 14 residues. Germline V CDR1 and CDR2: MDHEN, SYDVKM. For the CDR3, the DNA is TGTGCCAGCAGCTGGGACAGGGCCCTGAACGAGCAGTACTTC. Translating gives CASSWDRALNEQYF.

This clone was counted between two and nine times. The chain employs TRBV5-6 and TRBJ1-5; the D gene is possibly TRBD1 (5 bases). CDR1 SGHDT and CDR2 YYEEEE come from the germline V gene. The CDR3 has 14 amino acids. The V end lost 4 bases, the J end lost 6 bases, and 14 bases lay between the germline ends. The DNA for the CDR3 is TGTGCCAGCAGCCTGGCGGGGGTGGGTCAGCCCCAGCATTTT. It codes for CASSLAGVGQPQHF.

The chain links TRBV3-1 (or the pseudogene TRBV3-2) to TRBJ2-3, with 13 bases fitting TRBD2. The CDR3 sequence is 17 residues long. From germline, CDR1 is LGHDT and CDR2 YNNKEL (reference sequence). After removal of 0 bases from V and 3 bases from J, the junction contained 3 bases not matched to a gene. Here the CDR3 reads CASSQEWTSGRTDTQYF. CDR3 in DNA: TGTGCCAGCAGCCAAGAGTGGACTAGCGGGAGAACAGATACGCAGTATTTT.

V is TRBV4-1 and J is TRBJ1-3, with 7 bases fitting TRBD1. CDR1 is MGHRA, CDR2 YSYEKL, per germline. The CDR3 consists of 13 residues. With 5 bases clipped from V and 11 bases from J, the junction kept 9 bases outside the gene matches. The CDR3 loop reads CASSNGQEKAIYF. In DNA, the CDR3 is TGCGCCAGCAGCAACGGACAGGAAAAAGCCATATATTTT.

This clone appeared a few times. The chain is built from TRBV19 and TRBJ1-5; 9 bases agree with TRBD1. The CDR3 is made up of 14 amino acids. With V trimmed by 4 bases and J by 4 bases, 2 bases remained unmatched. Germline CDR1 LNHDA, CDR2 SQIVND (reference sequence). Here the CDR3 reads CASSRGQGNQPQHF. CDR3 nucleotides: TGTGCCAGTAGTAGGGGACAGGGAAATCAGCCCCAGCATTTT. Full variable domain (rest looked up from reference TRBV19 and TRBJ1-5): DGGITQSPKYLFRKEGQNVTLSCEQNLNHDAMYWYRQDPGQGLRLIYYSQIVNDFQKGDIAEGYSVSREKKESFPLTVTSAQKNPTAFYLCASSRGQGNQPQHFGDGTRLSIL.

This clone appeared a single time. The V and J genes are TRBV21-1 and TRBJ2-5; TRBD2, the table's D call, was not compared with the DNA. TRBV21-1 has pseudogene status. CDR3 length: 19 residues. CDR3 DNA sequence: TGTGCCAGCAGCTCACCGGGACTAGCGGGAGGGCCGGTCCAAGAGACCCAGTACTTC. Translating it yields CASSSPGLAGGPVQETQYF.

The chain joins TRBV19 to TRBJ1-2, with TRBD1 matching 8 bases. Germline lookup yields CDR1 LNHDA and CDR2 SQIVND (reference sequence). Trimming cost V 5 bases and J 6 bases; bases outside gene matches: 5. This CDR3 has 13 amino acids. The CDR3 reads CASSDQTGDGYTF. The CDR3 DNA sequence: TGTGCCAGTAGTGACCAGACAGGGGATGGCTACACCTTC.

The chain carries TRBV28 and TRBJ2-1; 9 nucleotides match TRBD2. This CDR3 contains 17 residues. The V gene end was trimmed by 4 bases and the J gene end by 6 bases; junction bases not matched to a gene: 13. The V gene's germline CDR1 is MDHEN and CDR2 SYDVKM. The CDR3 is CASSYPRGGRAGNEQFF. The CDR3 DNA reads TGTGCCAGCAGTTACCCGAGAGGCGGGAGGGCCGGCAATGAGCAGTTCTTC.

This chain uses TRBV19 with TRBJ2-7; 12 bases fit TRBD2. Germline CDR1 LNHDA, CDR2 SQIVND (reference sequence). With 5 bases clipped from V and 0 bases from J, the junction kept 11 bases outside the gene matches. This CDR3 spans 18 amino acids. In DNA form, the CDR3 reads TGTGCCAGTAGTCGATCCACTATGGGACTAGCGGGCTCCTACGAGCAGTACTTC. This encodes CASSRSTMGLAGSYEQYF.

The J gene is TRBJ2-3, the V gene TRBV5-1, with 7 bases lining up with TRBD1. This CDR3 contains 14 residues. Germline CDR1 reads SGHRS; CDR2 reads YFSETQ. V trimming: 0 bases; J trimming: 6 bases; junction bases outside the gene matches: 4. The CDR3 here is CASSLGTTGDTQYF. CDR3 nucleotide sequence: TGCGCCAGCAGCTTGGGAACGACAGGGGATACGCAGTATTTT.

The chain uses TRBV4-1 and TRBJ1-6, with 12 bases identical to TRBD1. There are 19 residues in the CDR3. The germline gives CDR1 MGHRA, CDR2 YSYEKL. After removal of 4 bases from V and 7 bases from J, the junction contained 14 bases not matched to a gene. In DNA form, the CDR3 reads TGCGCCAGCAGCCGAACTGACAACCCCGGGACAGGGGGCAATTCACCCCTCCACTTT. Its translation: CASSRTDNPGTGGNSPLHF.

This clone was seen a handful of times. The rearrangement uses TRBV5-1 and TRBJ1-2; 7 bases map to TRBD1. The CDR3 contains 15 residues. In germline, CDR1 is SGHRS, CDR2 YFSETQ. V was clipped by 0 bases and J by 7 bases; unmatched bases: 9. The CDR3 spells CASSLGDEGAVGYTF. The CDR3 coding sequence is TGCGCCAGCAGCTTGGGGGACGAGGGGGCGGTTGGCTACACCTTC.

The chain has TRBV29-1 and TRBJ2-7, with 8 bases aligning to TRBD2. The V gene's germline CDR1 is SQVTM and CDR2 ANQGSEA. V lost 4 bases and J lost 0; bases outside the gene matches: 8. This CDR3 has 15 residues. The DNA of the CDR3 is TGCAGCGTTGCGGGGGGGGTCTTAAGCTCCTACGAGCAGTACTTC. It translates to CSVAGGVLSSYEQYF.

The chain carries TRBV11-3 and TRBJ2-7; maybe TRBD1 (5 bases). Deletions cut 3 bases from V and 3 bases from J, with 12 bases between. Germline CDR1 is SGHNT and CDR2 is YENEEA. The CDR3 runs 14 residues. The CDR3 DNA reads as TGTGCCAGCAGCTTTTTCTCACAGGTCTACGAGCAGTACTTC. Its translation: CASSFFSQVYEQYF.

The chain couples TRBV11-2 to TRBJ2-1; D is unresolved. Germline loops: CDR1 SGHAT, CDR2 FQNNGV. V lost 4 bases to trimming and J lost 7 bases, with 11 bases between them. The CDR3 has 13 amino acids. This CDR3 reads CASSSSPINEQFF. CDR3 DNA: TGTGCCAGCAGCTCTAGTCCGATTAATGAGCAGTTCTTC.

The CDR3 nucleotides read TGTGCCAGCAGCCAGGATAACAGGGGTGGCTACACCTTC. Translated: CASSQDNRGGYTF. This chain joins TRBV3-1 (or the pseudogene TRBV3-2) and TRBJ1-2, with 7 bases that match TRBD1. This CDR3 region has 13 residues. V was pared by 3 bases and J by 7 bases, with 5 bases of the junction left unmatched. CDR1 and CDR2 (germline): LGHDT, YNNKEL (reference sequence).

Only one count was recorded for this clone. The chain couples TRBV3-1 (or the pseudogene TRBV3-2) to TRBJ1-2; D unresolved. This CDR3 comprises 14 residues. With 6 bases removed from V and 0 bases from J, the gap between germline ends came to 11 bases. CDR1 is LGHDT and CDR2 is YNNKEL in the germline V gene (reference sequence). CDR3 nucleotide sequence: TGTGCCAGCAGTCTCGGGGAGTCTAACTATGGCTACACCTTC. The encoded protein is CASSLGESNYGYTF.

V is TRBV28 and J is TRBJ1-2; a possible D gene is TRBD1 (5 bases). Germline values: CDR1 MDHEN, CDR2 SYDVKM. The CDR3 length is 14 residues. Trimming left V 3 bases short and J 4 bases short, with 12 bases between. CDR3 protein: CASSFGLRGYGYTF. CDR3 in DNA: TGTGCCAGCAGTTTCGGGTTAAGGGGCTATGGCTACACCTTC.

The chain links TRBV28 to TRBJ2-7; 9 bases match TRBD1. After removal of 7 bases from V and 3 bases from J, the junction contained 16 bases not matched to a gene. Germline V CDR1 and CDR2: MDHEN, SYDVKM. The CDR3 consists of 17 residues. The CDR3 is CASNSQAPGQGYYEQYF. CDR3 in DNA: TGTGCCAGCAACTCCCAGGCCCCGGGACAGGGATACTACGAGCAGTACTTC.

Only one count was recorded for this clone. This chain links TRBV5-4 with TRBJ2-3; the match to TRBD1 covers 7 bases. The CDR3 is 16 residues long. The V segment lost 0 bases and the J segment 0 bases; nucleotides outside the gene matches: 4. CDR1 and CDR2 (germline): SGHNT, YYREEE (reference sequence). The CDR3 coding sequence is TGTGCCAGCAGCTTGGAGGGACAGCCTAGCACAGATACGCAGTATTTT. It yields the protein CASSLEGQPSTDTQYF.

This sequence joins TRBV18 and TRBJ2-1; 12 bases fit TRBD2. Trimming took 3 bases from V and 7 from J; bases not matched to a gene: 4. Germline CDR1 reads KGHSH; CDR2 reads LQKENI. The CDR3 extends over 15 amino acids. CDR3 loop: CASSPMTSGGNEQFF. CDR3 in DNA: TGTGCCAGCTCACCCATGACTAGCGGGGGTAATGAGCAGTTCTTC.

This chain joins TRBV5-1 and TRBJ2-5; 10 bases fit TRBD2. J lost 7 bases, V lost 0 bases, and 12 bases had no gene match. From germline, CDR1 is SGHRS and CDR2 YFSETQ. CDR3 length: 17 amino acids. CDR3 sequence (DNA): TGCGCCAGCAGCTTGGAAATAGCGGGAGGCCCGGTGGGGACCCAGTACTTC. As protein: CASSLEIAGGPVGTQYF.

This clone was observed once. V usage is TRBV12-3 or TRBV12-4 and J usage is TRBJ1-2; D gene ambiguous. V was cut by 5 bases and J by 4 bases, with 11 bases left in between. There are 13 residues in the CDR3. In nucleotides, the CDR3 is TGTGCCAGCAGTCCTTTTGGCTTCTATGGCTACACCTTC. The encoded protein is CASSPFGFYGYTF.

The chain is built from TRBV19 and TRBJ1-2; 7 bases align to TRBD1. The trim removed 3 bases at V and 3 bases at J, leaving 7 bases unmatched. Germline assignment: CDR1 LNHDA and CDR2 SQIVND (reference sequence). This CDR3 has 15 residues. CDR3 residues: CASSIGQAPHYGYTF. DNA of the CDR3: TGTGCCAGTAGTATCGGACAGGCCCCACACTATGGCTACACCTTC.

The chain carries TRBV7-3 and TRBJ2-2; TRBD1 might be the D (6 bases). V was trimmed by 5 bases and J by 0 bases, leaving 16 bases between them. The germline V gene encodes CDR1 SGHTA and CDR2 FQGTGA. This CDR3 has 17 amino acids. CDR3 sequence (DNA): TGTGCCAGCAGCCGCGGCTCAGGGGCCCCGAACACCGGGGAGCTGTTTTTT. This sequence encodes CASSRGSGAPNTGELFF.

The J gene is TRBJ1-6, the V gene TRBV5-1; 7 bases fit TRBD1. Trimming took 4 bases from V and 9 from J; bases not matched to a gene: 10. The CDR3 consists of 15 residues. CDR1 SGHRS and CDR2 YFSETQ come from the germline V gene. DNA of the CDR3: TGCGCCAGCAGCGTTAACAGGGACAGTAGTTCACCCCTCCACTTT. It is translated as CASSVNRDSSSPLHF.

The chain links TRBV21-1 to TRBJ2-5; TRBD1, the table's D call, was not compared with the DNA. TRBV21-1 is a listed pseudogene. This CDR3 comprises 18 residues. Written as DNA, the CDR3 is TGTGCCAGCAGCAAACCCCTTAGGGACAGGGGGCCAATGAAGACCCAGTACTTC. It specifies CASSKPLRDRGPMKTQYF.